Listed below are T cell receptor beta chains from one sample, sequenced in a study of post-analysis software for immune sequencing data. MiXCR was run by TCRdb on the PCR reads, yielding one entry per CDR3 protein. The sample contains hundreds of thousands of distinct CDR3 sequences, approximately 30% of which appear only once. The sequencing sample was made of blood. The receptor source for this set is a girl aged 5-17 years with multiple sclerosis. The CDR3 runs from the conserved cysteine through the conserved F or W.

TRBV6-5,CASSYSNSSPHGYTF
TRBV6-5,CASRGDRGNQPQHF
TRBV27,CASSFWGSTDTQYF
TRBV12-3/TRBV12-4,CASRPQDNEQFF
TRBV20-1,CSAPLGGRPLAEQFF
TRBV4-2,CASSQRESGGTEAFF
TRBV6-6,CASSRAGRVVDTQYF
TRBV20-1,CSARRDRWDTQYF
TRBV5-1,CASSLALLAGGKSGNEQFF
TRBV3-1,CASSQDLGPPPHNEQFF
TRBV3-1,CASSQEGLAGDQQYF
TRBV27,CASSADRDYEQFF
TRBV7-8,CASSLLWGTEAFF
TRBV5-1,CASSLDQVVNEQFF
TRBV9,CASSVGLGHEQYF
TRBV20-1,CSVITWGGKHYGYTF
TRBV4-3,CASSQGRLPDEQYF
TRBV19,CASKTSGGDEQFF
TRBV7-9,CASSLADRVSNYGYTF
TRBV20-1,CSKEWNYEQYF
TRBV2,CASSEDVGSGETQYF
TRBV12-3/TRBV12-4,CASSLNRYHEQYF
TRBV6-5,CASSYAGLANTEAFF
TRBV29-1,CSVFEKLFF
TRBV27,CASSRTGLKVNEQFF
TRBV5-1,CASSSIFLGRDGYTF
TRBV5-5,CASSKRDPRSSGPYEQYF
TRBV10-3,CAISSGPEATPTEAFF
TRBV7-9,CASSYRETATNIQYF
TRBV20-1,CSADLLGLGANVLTF
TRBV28,CASSIGTGDYGYTF
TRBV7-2,CASSADSLDEQFF
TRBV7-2,CASSLRLAGHEQFF
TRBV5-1,CASSLQGAENQPQHF
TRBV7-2,CASSSPISDEQFF
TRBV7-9,CASSLVLGLAKNIQYF
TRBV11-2,CASGLAGVHEQFF
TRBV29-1,CSVEDVLAGDYNEQFF
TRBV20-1,CSARDPVRGEQETQYF
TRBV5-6,CASSLGGPRDTQYF
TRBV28,CASSSWTSGSDNEQFF
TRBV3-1,CASSPAVGYDGYTF
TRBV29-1,CSVDFPTGIFYGYTF
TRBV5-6,CASLPRRFTETQYF
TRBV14,CASSQDVYGATNEKLFF
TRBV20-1,CSASFGRRGLNEKRFF
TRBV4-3,CASSQAPGYGYTF
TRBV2,CASSRTTSTDTQYF